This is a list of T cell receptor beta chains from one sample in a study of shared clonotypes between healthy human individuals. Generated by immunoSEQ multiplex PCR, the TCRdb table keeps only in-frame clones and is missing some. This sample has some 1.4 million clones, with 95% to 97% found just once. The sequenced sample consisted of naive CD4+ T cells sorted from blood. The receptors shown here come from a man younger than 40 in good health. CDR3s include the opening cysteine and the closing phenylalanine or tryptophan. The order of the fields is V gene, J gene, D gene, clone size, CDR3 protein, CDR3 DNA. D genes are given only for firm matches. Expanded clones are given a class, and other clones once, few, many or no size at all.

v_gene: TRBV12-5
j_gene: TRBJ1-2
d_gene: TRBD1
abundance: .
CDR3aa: CASGLVADRGPPNYGYTF
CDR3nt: TGTGCTAGTGGTTTGGTGGCGGACAGGGGGCCTCCTAACTATGGCTACACCTTC

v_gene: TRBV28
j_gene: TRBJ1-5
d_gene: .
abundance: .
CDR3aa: CASSLDGNQPQHF
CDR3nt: TGTGCCAGCAGCCTCGACGGAAATCAGCCCCAGCATTTT

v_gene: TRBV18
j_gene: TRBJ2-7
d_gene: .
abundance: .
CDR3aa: CASSPLGGYEQYF
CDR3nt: TGTGCCAGCTCACCCCTTGGCGGCTACGAGCAGTACTTC

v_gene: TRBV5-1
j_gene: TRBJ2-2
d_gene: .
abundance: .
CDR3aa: CASSFSETGELFF
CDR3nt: TGCGCCAGCAGCTTTTCGGAGACCGGGGAGCTGTTTTTT

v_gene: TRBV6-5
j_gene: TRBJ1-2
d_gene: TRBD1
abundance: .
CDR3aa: CASSYLQGRVYGYTF
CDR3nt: TGTGCCAGCAGTTACCTACAGGGGAGGGTCTACGGCTACACCTTC

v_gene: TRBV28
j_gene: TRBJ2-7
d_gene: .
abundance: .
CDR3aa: CASSPFRGRNYVEQYF
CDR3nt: TGTGCCAGCAGCCCATTTAGGGGGAGAAACTACGTTGAGCAGTACTTC

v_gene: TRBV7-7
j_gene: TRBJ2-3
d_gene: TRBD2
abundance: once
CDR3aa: CASSPQLAGVTDTQYF
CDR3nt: TGTGCTAGCAGCCCGCAACTAGCGGGGGTCACAGATACGCAGTATTTT

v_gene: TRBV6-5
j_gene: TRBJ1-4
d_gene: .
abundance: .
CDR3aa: CASSFGTKDEKLFF
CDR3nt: TGTGCCAGCAGTTTCGGGACTAAGGACGAAAAACTGTTTTTT

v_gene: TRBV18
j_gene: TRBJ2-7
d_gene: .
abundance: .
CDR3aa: CASSPPSPRGPEQYF
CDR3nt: TGTGCCAGCTCACCACCGTCCCCTCGAGGGCCCGAGCAGTACTTC

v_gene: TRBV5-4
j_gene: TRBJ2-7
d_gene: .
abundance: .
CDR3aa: CASSSGGGGEQYF
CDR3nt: TGTGCCAGCAGCTCCGGTGGAGGTGGCGAGCAGTACTTC

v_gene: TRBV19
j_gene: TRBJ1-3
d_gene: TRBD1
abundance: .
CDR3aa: CASSIAGTASGNTIYF
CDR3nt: TGTGCCAGTAGTATAGCCGGGACAGCCTCTGGAAACACCATATATTTT

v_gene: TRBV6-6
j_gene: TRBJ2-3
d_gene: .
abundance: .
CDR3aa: CASSSRGLDTQYF
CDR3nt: TGTGCCAGCAGTTCGAGGGGGTTAGATACGCAGTATTTT

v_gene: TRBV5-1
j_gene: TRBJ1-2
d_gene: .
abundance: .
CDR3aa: CASSLAGTPNAYGYTF
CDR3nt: TGCGCCAGCAGCTTGGCTGGGACACCGAACGCTTATGGCTACACCTTC

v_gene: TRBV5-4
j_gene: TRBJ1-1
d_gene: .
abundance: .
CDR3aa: CASSHGQTDLNTEAFF
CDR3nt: TGTGCCAGCAGTCACGGACAGACAGACTTGAACACTGAAGCTTTCTTT

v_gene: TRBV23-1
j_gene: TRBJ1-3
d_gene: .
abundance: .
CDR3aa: CASSLGRWVYNGPNSGNTIYF
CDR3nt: TGCGCCAGCAGTCTCGGGAGGTGGGTCTATAACGGTCCTAACTCTGGAAACACCATATATTTT

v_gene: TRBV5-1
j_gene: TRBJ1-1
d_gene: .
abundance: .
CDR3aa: CASSLVSRDTEAFF
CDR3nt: TGCGCCAGCAGCTTGGTTTCCAGGGACACTGAAGCTTTCTTT

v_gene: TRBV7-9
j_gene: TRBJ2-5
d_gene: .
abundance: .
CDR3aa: CASSGRGAGVETQYF
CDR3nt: TGTGCCAGCAGCGGACGGGGGGCGGGAGTAGAGACCCAGTACTTC

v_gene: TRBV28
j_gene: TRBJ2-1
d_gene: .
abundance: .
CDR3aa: CASRPIRPGRSSSYNEQFF
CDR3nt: TGTGCCAGCAGGCCTATCCGGCCGGGGCGGAGCAGCTCCTACAATGAGCAGTTCTTC

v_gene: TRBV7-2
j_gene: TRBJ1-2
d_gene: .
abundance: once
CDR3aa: CASSFVDSSGYGYTF
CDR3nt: TGTGCCAGCAGCTTCGTAGACAGCTCAGGATATGGCTACACCTTC

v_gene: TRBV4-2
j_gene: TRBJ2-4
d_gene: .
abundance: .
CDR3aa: CASSQDGVRGLAKNIQYF
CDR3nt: TGTGCCAGCAGCCAAGATGGGGTAAGGGGACTAGCCAAAAACATTCAGTACTTC

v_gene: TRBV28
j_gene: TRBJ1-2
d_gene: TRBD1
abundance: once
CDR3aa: CASSLTDRGIYGYTF
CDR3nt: TGTGCCAGCAGTTTAACGGACAGGGGGATCTATGGCTACACCTTC

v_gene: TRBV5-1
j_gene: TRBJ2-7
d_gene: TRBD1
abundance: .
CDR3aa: CASSFRGQGGHEQYF
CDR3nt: TGCGCCAGCAGCTTCCGGGGACAGGGCGGCCACGAGCAGTACTTC

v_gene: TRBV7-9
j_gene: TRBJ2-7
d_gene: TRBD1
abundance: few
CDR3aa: CASSLGDRDHEQYF
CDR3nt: TGTGCCAGCAGCTTAGGGGACAGGGACCACGAGCAGTACTTC

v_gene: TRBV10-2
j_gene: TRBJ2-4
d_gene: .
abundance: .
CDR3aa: CASTPGKNIQYF
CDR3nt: TGCGCCAGCACCCCAGGCAAAAACATTCAGTACTTC

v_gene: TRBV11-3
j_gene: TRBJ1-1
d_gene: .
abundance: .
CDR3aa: CASSSRGNTEAFF
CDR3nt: TGTGCCAGCAGCTCTCGGGGGAACACTGAAGCTTTCTTT

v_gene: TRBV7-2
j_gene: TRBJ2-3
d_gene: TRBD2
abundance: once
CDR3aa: CASSLWTSGRARDTQYF
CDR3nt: TGTGCCAGCAGCTTATGGACTAGCGGGAGGGCAAGAGATACGCAGTATTTT

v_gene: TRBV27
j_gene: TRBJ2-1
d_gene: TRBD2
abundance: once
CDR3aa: CASSLRRERVNEQFF
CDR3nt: TGTGCCAGCAGTTTACGGCGGGAGAGGGTCAATGAGCAGTTCTTC

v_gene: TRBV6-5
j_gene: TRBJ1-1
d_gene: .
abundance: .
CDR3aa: CASQPTVMNTEAFF
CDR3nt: TGTGCCAGCCAGCCGACAGTCATGAACACTGAAGCTTTCTTT

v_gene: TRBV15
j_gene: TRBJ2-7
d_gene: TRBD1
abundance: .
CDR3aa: CATRRDLTGGPHEQYF
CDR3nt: TGTGCCACCCGCAGAGATCTAACAGGGGGTCCACACGAGCAGTACTTC

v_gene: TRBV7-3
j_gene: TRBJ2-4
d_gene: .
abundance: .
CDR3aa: CASSQSRDTKCF
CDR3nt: TGTGCCAGCAGCCAATCGCGGGACACGAAGTGCTTC

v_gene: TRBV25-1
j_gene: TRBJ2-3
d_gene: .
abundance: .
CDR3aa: CASSEFRQASTDTQYF
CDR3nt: TGTGCCAGCAGTGAATTTAGGCAGGCTAGCACAGATACGCAGTATTTT

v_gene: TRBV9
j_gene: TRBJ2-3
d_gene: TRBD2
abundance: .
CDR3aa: CASSVDGGRAGNTQYF
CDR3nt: TGTGCCAGCAGCGTAGATGGCGGGAGGGCCGGAAATACGCAGTATTTT

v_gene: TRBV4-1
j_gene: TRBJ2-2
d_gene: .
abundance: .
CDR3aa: CASSQVGGSNTGELFF
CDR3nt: TGCGCCAGCAGCCAAGTTGGCGGCTCGAACACCGGGGAGCTGTTTTTT

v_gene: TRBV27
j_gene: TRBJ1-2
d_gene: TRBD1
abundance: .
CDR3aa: CASSFWGVTGAPINYGYTF
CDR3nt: TGTGCCAGCAGTTTTTGGGGGGTGACAGGGGCGCCAATTAACTATGGCTACACCTTC

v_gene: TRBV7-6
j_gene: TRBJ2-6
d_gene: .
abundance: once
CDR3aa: CASSLATRRGSGANVLTF
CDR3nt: TGTGCCAGCAGCTTAGCGACTAGGAGAGGATCTGGGGCCAACGTCCTGACTTTC

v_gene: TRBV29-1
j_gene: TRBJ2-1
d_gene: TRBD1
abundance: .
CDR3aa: CSGLDREDEQFF
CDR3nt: TGCAGCGGATTGGACAGGGAGGATGAGCAGTTCTTC

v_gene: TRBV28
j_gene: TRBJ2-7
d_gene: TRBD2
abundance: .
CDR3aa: CASFLAGGPHEQYF
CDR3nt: TGTGCCAGCTTTTTAGCGGGAGGGCCGCACGAGCAGTACTTC

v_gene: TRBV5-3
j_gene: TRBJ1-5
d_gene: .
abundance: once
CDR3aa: CARSLKREVGNQPQHF
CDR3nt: TGTGCCAGAAGCCTGAAGAGAGAGGTCGGCAATCAGCCCCAGCATTTT

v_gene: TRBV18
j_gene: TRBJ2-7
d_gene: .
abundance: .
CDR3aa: CASSPPSPGLGAYEQYF
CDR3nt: TGTGCCAGCTCACCACCGTCCCCGGGGTTGGGAGCCTACGAGCAGTACTTC

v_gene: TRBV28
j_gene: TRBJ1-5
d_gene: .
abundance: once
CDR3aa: CASRESKVNQPQHF
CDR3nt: TGTGCCAGCAGGGAATCTAAGGTAAATCAGCCCCAGCATTTT

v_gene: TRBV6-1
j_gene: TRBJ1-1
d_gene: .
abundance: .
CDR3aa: CASNRDAWSVAFF
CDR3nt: TGTGCCAGCAATAGGGACGCATGGTCCGTAGCTTTCTTT